This T cell receptor beta chain was recorded in a study of shared clonotypes between healthy human individuals. Per germline, CDR1 SNHLY and CDR2 FYNNEI. This CDR3 region has 14 residues. V dropped 6 bases and J dropped 0; count of bases not matched to a gene: 5. Libraries were prepared by immunoSEQ multiplex PCR; TCRdb keeps only in-frame clonotypes and omits some of them. Counted here are 2 million to 2.5 million clones, approximately 95% occurring once; the ten biggest clones make up more than 0.1%. The clonotype comes from a man aged 18 to 29 in good health. Sequenced material: naive CD4+ T cells sorted from blood. Subset in this sample: CD45RA+ positively selected. The chain carries TRBV2 and TRBJ2-7, with 7 bases lining up with TRBD1. The CDR3 loop is CASRRQGSSYEQYF. The CDR3 region has the DNA TGTGCCAGCAGGCGACAGGGAAGCTCCTACGAGCAGTACTTC.